The 26 T cell receptor beta chains below were found in one sample sequenced in a study of T cell repertoires in cytomegalovirus infection. TCRdb re-called the reads with MiXCR, one entry per CDR3 protein. Of approximately 100,000 distinct CDR3 sequences listed, under 45% are singletons. Antigens for these TCRs are unknown. The sample here was CD8+ T cells from cultured PBMCs, taken from culture after CMV antigen stimulation. These TCRs come from a human donor in good health (CMV status not recorded). Some clones in this sample may be carry-over from other donors' samples.

V gene TRBV6-5 combines with J gene TRBJ2-7, with 9 bases fitting TRBD1. With V trimmed by 5 bases and J by 7 bases, 6 bases remained unmatched. This CDR3 region has 13 residues. From germline, CDR1 is MNHEY and CDR2 SVGAGI. The CDR3 nucleotides read TGTGCCAGCAGTAATCGACAGGGGGGGGAGCAGTACTTC. It codes for CASSNRQGGEQYF.

This clonotype has a single count. The CDR3 here is CASSIVDFQETQYF. The CDR3 DNA follows: TGTGCCAGCAGTATTGTAGACTTTCAAGAGACCCAGTACTTC. The rearrangement joins TRBV5-5 to TRBJ2-5, with unresolved D. The CDR3 length is 14 residues. V lost 5 bases and J lost 2, with 13 bases in between. CDR1 SGHKS and CDR2 YYEKEE come from the germline V gene (reference sequence).

The CDR3 nucleotides are TGTGCCAGTAGTATAGGGGATTCAGGGCCCGAGTTCTTC. This gives the protein CASSIGDSGPEFF. The V gene is TRBV19, the J gene TRBJ2-1, with D possibly matching TRBD1 (5 bases). CDR3 size: 13 residues. Per germline, CDR1 LNHDA and CDR2 SQIVND (reference sequence). The V and J ends lost 1 base and 14 bases respectively, with 15 bases between them.

This clonotype was detected a few times. The CDR3 loop reads CASSSRTGISTGELFF. The CDR3 DNA follows: TGTGCCAGCAGCTCCCGGACAGGGATTAGCACCGGGGAGCTGTTTTTT. The chain combines TRBV11-2 with TRBJ2-2, with 8 positions matching TRBD1. CDR3 length equals 16 residues. Germline CDR1 is SGHAT and CDR2 is FQNNGV. V shed 4 bases and J 4 bases; nucleotides not matched to a gene: 8.

The chain joins TRBV7-6 to TRBJ2-1, with 7 bases identical to TRBD2. Germline CDR1 and CDR2: SGHVS and FNYEAQ. The CDR3 spans 14 residues. Trimming cost V 5 bases and J 10 bases; bases outside gene matches: 11. The CDR3 nucleotides read TGTGCCAGCAGCCAATACGCGACTAGCCTGGAGCAGTTCTTC. Protein: CASSQYATSLEQFF.

This chain uses TRBV14 with TRBJ1-2; D is uncertain. The germline CDR1 and CDR2 sequences are SGHDN and FVKESK. V was trimmed by 1 base and J by 5 bases, leaving 8 bases between them. The CDR3 covers 13 residues. CDR3 nucleotides: TGTGCCAGCAGCCAAGGATTAAGATATGGCTACACCTTC. Its protein product is CASSQGLRYGYTF.

The chain carries TRBV20-1 and TRBJ2-1; D possibly uses TRBD1 or TRBD2 (6 bases each). Trimming removed 4 bases from V and 3 bases from J, with 13 bases in between. From germline, CDR1 is DFQATT and CDR2 SNEGSKA (reference sequence). The CDR3 totals 14 residues. Here the CDR3 DNA reads TGCAGTGCTAAAACGGGGGCGGACTACAATGAGCAGTTCTTC. Its protein is CSAKTGADYNEQFF.

This clonotype has more than one count but fewer than ten. This chain uses TRBV12-3 or TRBV12-4 with TRBJ2-7; 10 bases match TRBD1. Trimming took 5 bases from V and 5 from J; bases not matched to a gene: 9. The CDR3 extends over 15 amino acids. The CDR3: CASSLWGQGLHEQYF. The CDR3 region has the DNA TGTGCCAGCAGTCTTTGGGGACAGGGGCTCCACGAGCAGTACTTC.

Only a few counts were recorded for this clonotype. The chain carries TRBV6-2 or TRBV6-3 and TRBJ1-4; D possibly corresponds to TRBD1 (6 bases). Germline V CDR1 and CDR2: MNHEY, SVGEGT. The length of the CDR3 is 16 residues. V was shortened by 0 bases and J by 8 bases, with 16 bases between the two germline ends. The CDR3 loop is CASSYSVTGMWEKLFF. CDR3 sequence (DNA): TGTGCCAGCAGTTACTCGGTTACAGGGATGTGGGAAAAACTGTTTTTT.

This clonotype was counted ten times or more. The chain employs TRBV7-2 and TRBJ2-7; D unresolved. Germline CDR1 and CDR2: SGHTA and FQGNSA. The germline V and J ends were trimmed by 4 bases and 3 bases, with 10 bases remaining between them. The CDR3 has 13 amino acids. CDR3 bases: TGTGCCAGCAGCTACTTTAGGCTCTACGAGCAGTACTTC. Translating gives CASSYFRLYEQYF.

This clonotype was recorded at least ten times. The chain uses TRBV7-8 and TRBJ1-5; D may be TRBD1 (5 bases). CDR3 length equals 16 residues. The germline V gene has CDR1 SGHVS and CDR2 FQNEAQ. V lost 5 bases to trimming and J lost 2 bases, with 16 bases between them. The CDR3 bases are TGTGCCAGCAGCCCATCCCGGGGGTTAGGCAATCAGCCCCAGCATTTT. It translates to CASSPSRGLGNQPQHF.

V gene TRBV19 combines with J gene TRBJ2-7; TRBD1 might be the D (6 bases). Germline V gene sequence: CDR1 LNHDA, CDR2 SQIVND (reference sequence). V lost 1 base and J 6 bases, leaving 10 bases between the germline ends. CDR3 size: 13 residues. CDR3 residues: CASSIVGTSEQYF. The CDR3 DNA reads as TGTGCCAGTAGTATAGTAGGGACAAGCGAGCAGTACTTC.

This chain uses TRBV7-8 with TRBJ1-1, with D possibly matching TRBD1 (6 bases). The V and J ends lost 1 base and 0 bases respectively, with 15 bases between them. CDR1 SGHVS and CDR2 FQNEAQ come from the germline V gene. CDR3 length equals 17 residues. The CDR3 loop is CASSLETGRGVNTEAFF. CDR3 nucleotides: TGTGCCAGCAGCTTAGAGACAGGCCGAGGCGTGAACACTGAAGCTTTCTTT. Supplemented by reference TRBV7-8 and TRBJ1-1, the full variable domain reads GAGVSQSPRYKVAKRGQDVALRCDPISGHVSLFWYQQALGQGPEFLTYFQNEAQLDKSGLPSDRFFAERPEGSVSTLKIQRTQQEDSAVYLCASSLETGRGVNTEAFFGQGTRLTVV.

This clonotype has more than one count but fewer than ten. The chain is built from TRBV4-2 and TRBJ1-1; D gene unclear. Trimming removed 1 base at V and 10 bases at J, with 7 bases between. The CDR3 is 11 residues long. Looked up from germline, CDR1 is LGHNA and CDR2 is YNFKEQ. CDR3 in DNA: TGTGCCAGCAGCCAAGGTTTCGGAGCTTTCTTT. It is translated as CASSQGFGAFF.

V is TRBV19 and J is TRBJ2-6; no clear D gene. The CDR3 is made up of 13 amino acids. V gave up 9 bases and J gave up 4 bases, with 10 bases separating them. The germline V gene has CDR1 LNHDA and CDR2 SQIVND (reference sequence). CDR3 in amino acids: CASGFTGANVLTF. For the CDR3, the DNA is TGTGCCAGCGGCTTCACCGGGGCCAACGTCCTGACTTTC. Filled out from reference TRBV19 and TRBJ2-6, the complete variable domain reads DGGITQSPKYLFRKEGQNVTLSCEQNLNHDAMYWYRQDPGQGLRLIYYSQIVNDFQKGDIAEGYSVSREKKESFPLTVTSAQKNPTAFYLCASGFTGANVLTFGAGSRLTVL.

This rearrangement joins TRBV6-2 or TRBV6-3 to TRBJ1-2; tentative D call: TRBD1 (6 bases). Trimming cost V 6 bases and J 7 bases, with 21 bases left between them. This CDR3 spans 15 amino acids. The germline V gene encodes CDR1 MNHEY and CDR2 SVGEGT. The CDR3 here is CASRDPGHLLFGYTF. DNA of the CDR3: TGTGCCAGCAGGGATCCGGGACACCTCCTCTTTGGCTACACCTTC.

This chain connects TRBV4-1 to TRBJ2-5; D might be TRBD1 (5 bases). The CDR3 runs 14 residues. Germline values: CDR1 MGHRA, CDR2 YSYEKL. V dropped 4 bases and J dropped 1 base, with 10 bases sitting between them. CDR3 in DNA: TGCGCCAGCAGCCCTCAGGGTTTCCAAGAGACCCAGTACTTC. Residues: CASSPQGFQETQYF.

This clonotype showed up just a few times. This chain joins TRBV7-2 and TRBJ2-3, with 8 bases matching TRBD2. Germline CDR1 SGHTA, CDR2 FQGNSA. This CDR3 region has 16 residues. The J segment lost 2 bases and the V segment lost 2 bases, leaving 6 bases of the junction unmatched. This chain's CDR3 is CASSLPKRGTTDTQYF. The CDR3 region has the DNA TGTGCCAGCAGCTTACCCAAGCGGGGGACCACAGATACGCAGTATTTT.

The chain carries TRBV20-1 and TRBJ2-4; 8 bases are shared with TRBD1. The germline gives CDR1 DFQATT, CDR2 SNEGSKA (reference sequence). This CDR3 has 15 amino acids. V gave up 6 bases and J gave up 0 bases; unmatched junction bases: 7. The CDR3 nucleotides read TGCAGTGCCATTACAGGGGGACTAGCCAAAAACATTCAGTACTTC. This codes for CSAITGGLAKNIQYF.

The rearrangement links TRBV9 to TRBJ2-1; maybe TRBD2 (5 bases). The V end lost 4 bases, the J end lost 9 bases, and 20 bases lay between the germline ends. The V gene's germline CDR1 is SGDLS and CDR2 YYNGEE. This CDR3 comprises 15 residues. CDR3 protein: CASSPRTGQLGEQFF. DNA for the CDR3: TGTGCCAGCAGCCCGAGGACTGGCCAACTCGGTGAGCAGTTCTTC.

The genes are TRBV12-3 or TRBV12-4 and TRBJ2-5, with a tentative D call TRBD2 (5 bases). The germline V and J ends were trimmed by 2 bases and 5 bases, with 9 bases remaining between them. The CDR3 sequence is 13 residues long. This chain's CDR3 is CASSLRSGETQYF. CDR3 DNA sequence: TGTGCCAGCAGTTTACGCTCGGGGGAGACCCAGTACTTC.

This clonotype appeared a few times. The chain is built from TRBV7-9 and TRBJ2-1; tentatively, D is TRBD1 (5 bases). Trimming cost V 5 bases and J 5 bases, with 19 bases left between them. The CDR3 totals 16 residues. Germline CDR1 and CDR2: SEHNR and FQNEAQ (reference sequence). The CDR3 DNA reads as TGTGCCAGCAGCCCTCTCCGGGCAGGGCAAGACAATGAGCAGTTCTTC. This codes for CASSPLRAGQDNEQFF.

The chain joins TRBV5-6 to TRBJ1-1; 10 bases map to TRBD1. Germline V CDR1 and CDR2: SGHDT, YYEEEE. The CDR3 covers 14 residues. With 2 bases clipped from V and 7 bases from J, the junction kept 5 bases outside the gene matches. This CDR3 is CASSLWTGGSEAFF. In DNA form, the CDR3 reads TGTGCCAGCAGCTTATGGACAGGGGGGAGTGAAGCTTTCTTT.

The chain uses TRBV20-1 and TRBJ2-3; D is possibly TRBD2 (5 bases). The CDR3 has 15 residues. Germline V gene sequence: CDR1 DFQATT, CDR2 SNEGSKA (reference sequence). Trimming pared 4 bases from V and 6 bases from J, leaving 20 bases between. The CDR3 nucleotides read TGCAGTGCTACGATTAGCGTGGGGTTCGCCGATACGCAGTATTTT. Translation: CSATISVGFADTQYF.

The rearrangement joins TRBV2 to TRBJ2-1; the match to TRBD2 covers 10 bases. With V trimmed by 6 bases and J by 2 bases, 4 bases remained unmatched. The CDR3 is made up of 15 amino acids. Germline V lookup: CDR1 SNHLY, CDR2 FYNNEI. Here the CDR3 reads CASRILAGPYNEQFF. CDR3 DNA sequence: TGTGCCAGCAGGATACTAGCGGGGCCCTACAATGAGCAGTTCTTC.

This clonotype was counted a few times. The CDR3 nucleotides are TGTGCCAGCAGCGGCAGCATCACAGATACGCAGTATTTT. This gives the protein CASSGSITDTQYF. This chain joins TRBV9 and TRBJ2-3; D gene uncertain. V was cut by 3 bases and J by 2 bases, with 7 bases left in between. Per the germline V gene, CDR1 is SGDLS and CDR2 is YYNGEE. The CDR3 has 13 residues.